This TCR beta chain was documented in a study of T cell responses to AZD1222 COVID-19 vaccine. Study-wide context: Researchers grouped second doses given at about 4 or about 12 weeks into one pool.

Profiled with immunoSEQ multiplex PCR; TCRdb holds only in-frame clones, not every one. The top ten hold 2.8% of the sample, which has about 120,000 clones, roughly 90% seen once. Details on this clone: Its antigen is undetermined.

V was clipped by 8 bases and J by 0 bases, with 11 bases between them. The CDR3 has 12 residues. The germline CDR1 and CDR2 sequences are GTSNPN and SVGIG (reference sequence). General study findings and limits: Baseline testing showed seropositivity in only six AZD1222 recipients. Donors in the cohort were predominantly white British and more often female, and clonal diversity was possibly underestimated.

The sample consisted of peripheral blood, taken on day 0 of AZD1222 vaccination. The J gene is TRBJ2-7, the V gene TRBV30; the D gene is possibly TRBD2 (6 bases). The receptor was isolated from an adult in good health. This CDR3 is CAGGGSSYEQYF. In nucleotides, the CDR3 is TGTGCCGGAGGAGGGAGCTCCTACGAGCAGTACTTC.